This entry lists 26 T cell receptor beta chains sequenced from one sample in a study of T cell changes during pregnancy in multiple sclerosis. Profiled with immunoSEQ multiplex PCR; TCRdb holds only in-frame clones, not every one. The data show approximately 52,000 clones, roughly 92% seen once. The starting material was CD4+ T cells from peripheral blood mononuclear cells, obtained in the third trimester of pregnancy. The receptors shown here come from a female donor with multiple sclerosis, enrolled in a pregnancy study.

The chain employs TRBV5-1 and TRBJ1-4; no reliable D call. V lost 5 bases and J lost 13, with 24 bases in between. This CDR3 has 15 residues. CDR1 is SGHRS and CDR2 is YFSETQ in the germline V gene. The chain's CDR3 is CASSQQSEVGSRLFF. For the CDR3, the DNA is TGCGCCAGCAGTCAACAATCTGAGGTCGGCTCTAGACTGTTTTTT. The full variable domain, in which reference TRBV5-1 and TRBJ1-4 provide the parts outside the CDR3, is KAGVTQTPRYLIKTRGQQVTLSCSPISGHRSVSWYQQTPGQGLQFLFEYFSETQRNKGNFPGRFSGRQFSNSRSEMNVSTLELGDSALYLCASSQQSEVGSRLFFGSGTQLSVL.

This clone was seen only once. This CDR3 is CAWSRGGQGNQPQHF. CDR3 DNA: TGTGCCTGGAGTCGTGGGGGCCAAGGCAATCAGCCCCAGCATTTT. The gene calls are TRBV30 and TRBJ1-5; a weak D match, TRBD1 (6 bases). V was cut by 2 bases and J by 2 bases, with 13 bases left in between. This CDR3 is built from 15 residues. Germline V gene data show CDR1 as GTSNPN and CDR2 as SVGIG (reference sequence).

This sequence joins TRBV28 and TRBJ1-2; D call uncertain. V lost 1 base and J 2 bases, leaving 8 bases between the germline ends. Germline assignment: CDR1 MDHEN and CDR2 SYDVKM. The CDR3 covers 14 residues. The CDR3: CASSLSRGNYGYTF. The CDR3 DNA reads TGTGCCAGCAGTTTATCACGGGGAAACTATGGCTACACCTTC.

The rearrangement uses TRBV25-1 and TRBJ2-2; D might be TRBD2 (5 bases). Trimming took 5 bases from V and 1 from J, leaving 8 bases between them. CDR1 MGHDK and CDR2 SYGVNS come from the germline V gene. This CDR3 is built from 14 residues. CDR3: CASSQAVNTGELFF. CDR3 nucleotides: TGTGCCAGCAGTCAAGCGGTGAACACCGGGGAGCTGTTTTTT.

The chain joins TRBV7-9 to TRBJ1-3; 8 bases fit TRBD1. The CDR3 has 16 amino acids. Germline values: CDR1 SEHNR, CDR2 FQNEAQ (reference sequence). V was clipped by 5 bases and J by 0 bases; unmatched bases: 6. CDR3 residues: CASSRTGQASGNTIYF. In nucleotides, the CDR3 is TGTGCCAGCAGCCGGACGGGACAGGCCTCTGGAAACACCATATATTTT.

The gene calls are TRBV28 and TRBJ1-5; maybe TRBD1 (5 bases). The CDR3 extends over 17 amino acids. Trimming took off 5 bases at V and 2 bases at J, with 19 bases between the two ends. The germline gives CDR1 MDHEN, CDR2 SYDVKM. CDR3 sequence (DNA): TGTGCCAGCAGTCCTCGGATGGGGCTTGAGGGCAATCAGCCCCAGCATTTT. Amino acid sequence: CASSPRMGLEGNQPQHF.

The rearrangement links TRBV19 to TRBJ1-4; D gene unclear. V gave up 4 bases and J gave up 0 bases, with 12 bases separating them. CDR1 and CDR2 (germline): LNHDA, SQIVND (reference sequence). This CDR3 is built from 16 residues. CDR3 in DNA: TGTGCCAGTAGTAGGGGAGTTCCTGCAACTAATGAAAAACTGTTTTTT. It codes for CASSRGVPATNEKLFF.

The chain uses TRBV29-1 and TRBJ1-1; TRBD1 matches at 7 bases. J was trimmed by 5 bases and V by 6 bases; bases with no gene match: 9. CDR3 length: 13 amino acids. From germline, CDR1 is SQVTM and CDR2 ANQGSEA. The DNA of the CDR3 is TGCAGCGTCCAGACAGGGTGGAAGACTGAAGCTTTCTTT. It codes for CSVQTGWKTEAFF.

The genes are TRBV6-1 and TRBJ2-3; no clear D gene. The CDR3 runs 13 residues. V lost 6 bases and J lost 3, with 10 bases in between. Germline CDR1 and CDR2: MNHNS and SASEGT. CDR3 sequence: CASRRLGTDTQYF. CDR3 sequence (DNA): TGTGCCAGCAGGCGGCTCGGAACAGATACGCAGTATTTT.

The rearrangement uses TRBV9 and TRBJ1-5; TRBD1 might be the D (5 bases). V lost 0 bases, J lost 5 bases, and 12 bases lay in between. CDR3 length: 15 amino acids. CDR1 and CDR2 (germline): SGDLS, YYNGEE. The CDR3 spells CASSVGGTYDQPQHF. The DNA for the CDR3 is TGTGCCAGCAGCGTAGGGGGCACCTATGATCAGCCCCAGCATTTT.

The chain couples TRBV19 to TRBJ1-2, with TRBD1 matching 9 bases. Germline V CDR1 and CDR2: LNHDA, SQIVND (reference sequence). The CDR3 runs to 13 residues. V trimming: 3 bases; J trimming: 6 bases; junction bases outside the gene matches: 2. The CDR3 protein is CASSMGQGNGYTF. Written as DNA, the CDR3 is TGTGCCAGTAGTATGGGACAGGGCAATGGCTACACCTTC.

This clone is a singleton in its sample. The chain couples TRBV18 to TRBJ1-3; 8 bases are shared with TRBD1. The CDR3 covers 16 residues. V lost 2 bases, J lost 0 bases, and 3 bases stayed unmatched. Germline V CDR1 and CDR2: KGHSH, LQKENI. Written as DNA, the CDR3 is TGTGCCAGCTCACCATCGGACAGGGCCTCTGGAAACACCATATATTTT. Encoded protein: CASSPSDRASGNTIYF. Based on the CDR3 plus reference TRBV18 and TRBJ1-3, the full variable domain is NAGVMQNPRHLVRRRGQEARLRCSPMKGHSHVYWYRQLPEEGLKFMVYLQKENIIDESGMPKERFSAEFPKEGPSILRIQQVVRGDSAAYFCASSPSDRASGNTIYFGEGSWLTVV.

Only one count was recorded for this clone. The chain uses TRBV9 and TRBJ2-3; no firm D call. The CDR3 contains 14 residues. The germline V and J ends were trimmed by 2 bases and 1 base, with 8 bases remaining between them. Germline V gene data show CDR1 as SGDLS and CDR2 as YYNGEE. CDR3 bases: TGTGCCAGCAGCGTTAGTGGAGGCACAGATACGCAGTATTTT. It is translated as CASSVSGGTDTQYF.

V is TRBV30 and J is TRBJ1-2; TRBD1 might be the D (5 bases). Germline loops: CDR1 GTSNPN, CDR2 SVGIG (reference sequence). The CDR3 extends over 11 amino acids. Trimming stripped 2 bases from V and 8 bases from J, with 9 bases between. The CDR3, as DNA: TGTGCCTGGAGTCGGCAGGGCGGCTACACCTTC. Residues: CAWSRQGGYTF. The full variable domain, completed using reference TRBV30 and TRBJ1-2, is SQTIHQWPATLVQPVGSPLSLECTVEGTSNPNLYWYRQAAGRGLQLLFYSVGIGQISSEVPQNLSASRPQDRQFILSSKKLLLSDSGFYLCAWSRQGGYTFGSGTRLTVV.

V usage is TRBV4-1 and J usage is TRBJ1-1; 10 positions agree with TRBD1. The CDR3 runs 16 residues. The ends lost 2 bases at V and 0 bases at J; junction bases unmatched: 3. Germline values: CDR1 MGHRA, CDR2 YSYEKL. The DNA of the CDR3 is TGCGCCAGCAGCCAACGACAGGGGGCAATGAACACTGAAGCTTTCTTT. It codes for CASSQRQGAMNTEAFF.

The rearrangement joins TRBV7-6 to TRBJ1-6, with D hard to call. The CDR3 contains 14 residues. V was cut by 1 base and J by 6 bases, with 7 bases left in between. Germline V gene data show CDR1 as SGHVS and CDR2 as FNYEAQ. CDR3 bases: TGTGCCAGCAGCTTAGGTCACGGTAATTCACCCCTCCACTTT. As protein: CASSLGHGNSPLHF.

V gene TRBV18 combines with J gene TRBJ1-1; tentative D call: TRBD1 (6 bases). The CDR3 is 15 amino acids. Deletions cut 0 bases from V and 4 bases from J, with 12 bases between. Per germline, CDR1 KGHSH and CDR2 LQKENI. The CDR3 is CASSPPIQGATEAFF. The CDR3 DNA sequence: TGTGCCAGCTCACCACCGATACAGGGAGCCACTGAAGCTTTCTTT.

This clone was observed once. V is TRBV6-1 and J is TRBJ1-3, with 9 positions matching TRBD1. CDR3 length: 14 amino acids. Germline V gene data show CDR1 as MNHNS and CDR2 as SASEGT. Losses at the gene ends were 8 bases for V and 3 bases for J; bases not matched to a gene: 5. DNA for the CDR3: TGTGCCAGCCTACAGGGGGCCCATGGAAACACCATATATTTT. Amino acid sequence: CASLQGAHGNTIYF.

Here the CDR3 reads CASSLNRVPTGELFF. The CDR3 DNA reads as TGTGCCAGCAGCCTCAACAGGGTCCCCACCGGGGAGCTGTTTTTT. V is TRBV7-8 and J is TRBJ2-2, with a possible D match to TRBD1 (6 bases). The CDR3 has 15 amino acids. The V gene's germline CDR1 is SGHVS and CDR2 FQNEAQ. Trimming left V 5 bases short and J 4 bases short, with 14 bases between. The complete variable domain, with remaining parts taken from reference TRBV7-8 and TRBJ2-2, reads GAGVSQSPRYKVAKRGQDVALRCDPISGHVSLFWYQQALGQGPEFLTYFQNEAQLDKSGLPSDRFFAERPEGSVSTLKIQRTQQEDSAVYLCASSLNRVPTGELFFGEGSRLTVL.

This chain links TRBV7-2 with TRBJ1-4, with a possible D match to TRBD1 (5 bases). V dropped 5 bases and J dropped 8 bases, with 15 bases sitting between them. The CDR3 covers 14 residues. CDR1 and CDR2 (germline): SGHTA, FQGNSA. CDR3 residues: CASSPGRTSEKLFF. Written as DNA, the CDR3 is TGTGCCAGCAGCCCGGGTCGGACATCAGAAAAACTGTTTTTT.

The chain recombines TRBV27 with TRBJ2-3; D is ambiguous. V dropped 4 bases and J dropped 2 bases, with 7 bases sitting between them. Germline CDR1 is MNHEY and CDR2 is SMNVEV (reference sequence). CDR3 length: 13 residues. The DNA for the CDR3 is TGTGCCAGCAGTTCTAGATTCACAGATACGCAGTATTTT. It translates to CASSSRFTDTQYF.

The V gene is TRBV28, the J gene TRBJ1-1; perhaps TRBD1 as D (5 bases). Per germline, CDR1 MDHEN and CDR2 SYDVKM. The CDR3 is 17 amino acids. Deletions cut 7 bases from V and 4 bases from J, with 25 bases between. The CDR3 DNA reads as TGTGCCAGCAAAAGCCCTACGGAGGGGCGCGGGACCACTGAAGCTTTCTTT. This encodes CASKSPTEGRGTTEAFF.

This chain connects TRBV5-1 to TRBJ2-1; tentative D call: TRBD1 (5 bases). The CDR3 extends over 14 amino acids. Germline V gives CDR1 SGHRS, CDR2 YFSETQ. V lost 2 bases and J lost 6, with 12 bases in between. Here the CDR3 reads CASSFGQGSNEQFF. CDR3 sequence (DNA): TGCGCCAGCAGCTTCGGGCAGGGATCCAATGAGCAGTTCTTC.

The rearrangement uses TRBV5-1 and TRBJ1-1; D perhaps matches TRBD1 (6 bases). The V end lost 0 bases, the J end lost 6 bases, and 15 bases lay between the germline ends. The CDR3 runs 15 residues. CDR1 is SGHRS, CDR2 YFSETQ, per germline. CDR3 sequence (DNA): TGCGCCAGCAGCTTGGTTTGGGGTGGACAGTCTGAAGCTTTCTTT. Amino acids: CASSLVWGGQSEAFF.

This chain joins TRBV7-9 and TRBJ1-3; TRBD1 is a possible D gene (5 bases). Germline CDR1 is SEHNR and CDR2 is FQNEAQ (reference sequence). V was shortened by 2 bases and J by 1 base, with 15 bases between the two germline ends. CDR3 length equals 17 residues. The CDR3 DNA follows: TGTGCCAGCAGCTTAAATTCCTGGGGGGAATCTGGAAACACCATATATTTT. Its translation is CASSLNSWGESGNTIYF.

This sequence joins TRBV5-6 and TRBJ2-2, with 9 bases that match TRBD2. The CDR3 is 16 amino acids. Unmatched junction bases numbered 4, after V lost 1 base and J lost 3 bases. Looked up from germline, CDR1 is SGHDT and CDR2 is YYEEEE. The CDR3 region is CASSLPRGGYTGELFF. CDR3 sequence (DNA): TGTGCCAGCAGCTTGCCGCGGGGGGGGTACACCGGGGAGCTGTTTTTT.